What follows is one T cell receptor beta chain and its context. The germline gives CDR1 MGHRA, CDR2 YSYEKL. The junction had 9 bases not matched to a gene; V was cut back by 3 bases and J by 9 bases. The CDR3 has 17 residues. The sample comes from a study of blood T cell repertoires in COVID-19. Study-wide background: Both acute and convalescent COVID-19 samples were obtained from the United States, Italy and Spain.

The authors' processing: Estimation of nucleated cell counts relied on the amplification of reference gene primers. Generated by immunoSEQ multiplex PCR, the TCRdb table keeps only in-frame clones and is missing some. That table supplies the V and J calls and clone size; D and trimming were determined from the DNA. The data show around 260,000 clones, about 80% seen once. The chain has TRBV4-1 and TRBJ1-6; TRBD1 agrees at 12 bases. The source is a woman between 45 and 65 years old who had recovered from COVID-19. Material: peripheral blood. The CDR3 is CASSHTGTGGIVSPLHF. As DNA, the CDR3 is TGCGCCAGCAGCCACACCGGGACAGGGGGCATCGTTTCACCCCTCCACTTT.